Listed here is a single T cell receptor (beta chain). One end of the junction is discordant with germline, which a read error may explain. CDR3 size: 11 residues. The TCRbeta library was prepared with unique molecular identifiers. Via MiXCR, TCRdb re-called the PCR reads, giving one row per CDR3 protein. Of approximately 640,000 distinct CDR3 sequences listed, 15% to 20% are singletons. The record originates from a study of T-cell reconstitution after alpha-beta-depleted transplantation in children. Sample: PBMCs from the stem cell graft donor, taken from the stem cell graft. This chain connects TRBV12-3 or TRBV12-4 to TRBJ1-1; the D is unclear. This receptor was obtained from a human donor who donated a stem cell graft to a child with acute myeloid leukemia. The CDR3 reads CDSSSGPEAFF. The CDR3 region has the DNA TGTGACAGCAGTTCCGGACCTGAAGCTTTCTTT.